This T cell receptor (beta chain) is from a study of blood T cell repertoires in COVID-19. The wider study: Acute and convalescent COVID-19 samples came from the United States, Italy and Spain. PBMCs, B-cell-depleted T cells, or T cells were the source of the cDNA or gDNA that made up the material.

Germline CDR1 and CDR2: SGHRS and YFSETQ. Trimming pared 2 bases from V and 1 base from J, leaving 12 bases between. The CDR3 is 15 amino acids. How the authors handled the data: It was from reference gene primer amplification that nucleated cell counts were estimated. Here immunoSEQ multiplex PCR was the method, and the copy in TCRdb shows in-frame clones only, minus some. The V and J calls and clone size come from that table; D and trimming were worked out from the DNA. The sample shows about 250,000 clones, 65% to 90% of them seen only once. The clonotype originates from a man aged 50-59 years with active or convalescent COVID-19. The specimen sequenced was peripheral blood. The rearrangement links TRBV5-1 to TRBJ1-1; no definite D call. The CDR3: CASSFEGNKNTEAFF. CDR3 bases: TGCGCCAGCAGCTTTGAGGGAAACAAGAACACTGAAGCTTTCTTT.